Reported below is one T cell receptor (beta chain). Its specificity is not known. This entry belongs to a study of regulatory T cells in long-lasting Graves disease. The wider study: Patients newly diagnosed with Graves' had been on antithyroid drugs for under 3 months.

Study-wide results and caveats: Having few samples may have compromised the accuracy. Peripheral blood was the sole material, not thyroid tissue.

Time point: newly diagnosed GD, antithyroid drugs for less than 3 months. There was RNA extracted from PBMCs, and the TCR library was made from it. Arm-PCR of CDR3 regions and iRepertoire HTBI primers were the basis on which TCR beta libraries were built. Per the original methods: Samples collectively showed 62 TRBV and fewer than 15 TRBJ segments. TCRdb ran MiXCR on the multiplex PCR reads and lists one entry per CDR3 protein. TCRdb's processing, not the authors', yielded these V and J calls. The data show a few hundred thousand distinct CDR3 sequences, with around 20% seen just once and 22% held by the top ten. The V segment lost 8 bases and the J segment 5 bases; nucleotides outside the gene matches: 16. This CDR3 is 15 amino acids long. The germline CDR1 and CDR2 sequences are SQVTM and ANQGSEA.

This receptor was taken from a female donor with Graves disease. The chain recombines TRBV29-1 with TRBJ2-5, with TRBD1 matching over 8 bases. The sequencing used peripheral blood mononuclear cells (PBMCs), collected at new diagnosis, from a patient treated with antithyroid drugs. The CDR3 here is CSLSAGGAGLETQYF. The CDR3 DNA reads TGCAGCTTATCGGCAGGGGGCGCAGGACTCGAGACCCAGTACTTC.